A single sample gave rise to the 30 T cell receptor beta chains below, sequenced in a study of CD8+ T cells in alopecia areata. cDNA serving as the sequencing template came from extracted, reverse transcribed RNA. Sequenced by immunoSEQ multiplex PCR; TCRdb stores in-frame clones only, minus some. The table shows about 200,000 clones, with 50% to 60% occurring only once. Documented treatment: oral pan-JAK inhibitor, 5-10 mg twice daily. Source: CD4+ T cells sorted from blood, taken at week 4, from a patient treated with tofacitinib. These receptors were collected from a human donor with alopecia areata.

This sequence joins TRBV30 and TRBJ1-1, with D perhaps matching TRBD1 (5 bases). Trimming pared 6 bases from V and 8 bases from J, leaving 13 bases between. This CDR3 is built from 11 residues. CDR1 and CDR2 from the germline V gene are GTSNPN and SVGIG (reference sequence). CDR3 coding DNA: TGTGCCTGTGCAGGGAGGTCGGAAGCTTTCTTT. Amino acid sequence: CACAGRSEAFF.

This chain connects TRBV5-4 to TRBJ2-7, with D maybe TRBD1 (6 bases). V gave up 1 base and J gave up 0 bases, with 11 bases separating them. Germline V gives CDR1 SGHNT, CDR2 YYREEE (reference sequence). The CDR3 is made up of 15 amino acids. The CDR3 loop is CASSLSAGASYEQYF. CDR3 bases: TGTGCCAGCAGCTTGTCGGCAGGGGCCTCCTACGAGCAGTACTTC.

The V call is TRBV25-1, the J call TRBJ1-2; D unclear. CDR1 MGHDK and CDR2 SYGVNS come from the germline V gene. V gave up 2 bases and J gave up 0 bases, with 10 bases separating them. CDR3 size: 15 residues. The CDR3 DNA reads TGTGCCAGCAGTGAACGCCTCTCATCTAACTATGGCTACACCTTC. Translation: CASSERLSSNYGYTF.

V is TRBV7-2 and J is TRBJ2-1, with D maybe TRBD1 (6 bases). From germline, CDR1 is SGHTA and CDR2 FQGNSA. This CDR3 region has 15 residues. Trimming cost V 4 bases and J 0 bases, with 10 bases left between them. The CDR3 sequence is CASSSTGSSYNEQFF. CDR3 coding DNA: TGTGCCAGCAGCTCTACAGGGAGCTCCTACAATGAGCAGTTCTTC.

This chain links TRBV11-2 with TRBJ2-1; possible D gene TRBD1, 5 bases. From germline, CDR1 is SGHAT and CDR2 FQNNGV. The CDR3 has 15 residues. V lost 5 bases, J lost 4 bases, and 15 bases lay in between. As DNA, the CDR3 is TGTGCCAGCAGCCCCCCAGACAGCCATTACAATGAGCAGTTCTTC. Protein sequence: CASSPPDSHYNEQFF.

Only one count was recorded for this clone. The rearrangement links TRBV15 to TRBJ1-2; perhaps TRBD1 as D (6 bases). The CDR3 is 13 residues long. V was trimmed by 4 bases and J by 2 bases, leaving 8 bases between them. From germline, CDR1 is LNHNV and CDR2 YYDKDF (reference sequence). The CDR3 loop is CATSITGNYGYTF. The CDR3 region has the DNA TGTGCCACCAGCATTACAGGGAACTATGGCTACACCTTC. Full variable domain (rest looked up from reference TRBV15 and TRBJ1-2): DAMVIQNPRYQVTQFGKPVTLSCSQTLNHNVMYWYQQKSSQAPKLLFHYYDKDFNNEADTPDNFQSRRPNTSFCFLDIRSPGLGDTAMYLCATSITGNYGYTFGSGTRLTVV.

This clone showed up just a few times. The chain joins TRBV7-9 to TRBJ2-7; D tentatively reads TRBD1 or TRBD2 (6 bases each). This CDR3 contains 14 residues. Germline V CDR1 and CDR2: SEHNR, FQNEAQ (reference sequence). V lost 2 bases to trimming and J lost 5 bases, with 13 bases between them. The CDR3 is CASSLSGGHHEQYF. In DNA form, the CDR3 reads TGTGCCAGCAGCTTATCCGGGGGCCACCACGAGCAGTACTTC.

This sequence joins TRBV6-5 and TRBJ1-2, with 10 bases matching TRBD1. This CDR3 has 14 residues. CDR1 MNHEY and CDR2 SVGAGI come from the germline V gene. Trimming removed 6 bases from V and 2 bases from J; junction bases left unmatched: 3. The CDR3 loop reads CASRDRGRNYGYTF. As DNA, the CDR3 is TGTGCCAGCAGAGACAGGGGGCGAAACTATGGCTACACCTTC.

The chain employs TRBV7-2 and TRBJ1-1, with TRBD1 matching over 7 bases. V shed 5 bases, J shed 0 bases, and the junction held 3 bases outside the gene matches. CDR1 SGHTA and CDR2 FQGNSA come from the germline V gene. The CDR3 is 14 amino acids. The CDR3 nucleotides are TGTGCCAGCAGCCTTACAGGGGTGAACACTGAAGCTTTCTTT. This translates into CASSLTGVNTEAFF.

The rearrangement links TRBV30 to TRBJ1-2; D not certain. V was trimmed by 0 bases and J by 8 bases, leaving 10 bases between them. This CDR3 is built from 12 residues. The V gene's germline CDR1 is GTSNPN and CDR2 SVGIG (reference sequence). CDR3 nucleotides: TGTGCCTGGAGTGTGGTGGGTCACGGCTACACCTTC. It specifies CAWSVVGHGYTF.

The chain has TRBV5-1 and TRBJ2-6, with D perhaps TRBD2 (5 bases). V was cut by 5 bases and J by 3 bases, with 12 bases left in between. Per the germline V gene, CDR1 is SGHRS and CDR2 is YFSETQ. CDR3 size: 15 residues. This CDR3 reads CASRGSTGGANVLTF. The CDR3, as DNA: TGCGCCAGCAGGGGGAGTACGGGTGGGGCCAACGTCCTGACTTTC.

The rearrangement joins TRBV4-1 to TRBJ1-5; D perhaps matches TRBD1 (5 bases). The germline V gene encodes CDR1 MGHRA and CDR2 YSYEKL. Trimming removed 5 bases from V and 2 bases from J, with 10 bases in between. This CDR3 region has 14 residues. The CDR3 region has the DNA TGCGCCAGCAGCTACCCGGGGGGCAATCAGCCCCAGCATTTT. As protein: CASSYPGGNQPQHF.

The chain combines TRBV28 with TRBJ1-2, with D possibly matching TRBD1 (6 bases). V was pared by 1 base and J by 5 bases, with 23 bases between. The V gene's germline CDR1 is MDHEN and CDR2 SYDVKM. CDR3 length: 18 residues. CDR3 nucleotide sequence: TGTGCCAGCAGTTTATTGGGGGCGCCTCAGGGTGGGGAATATGGCTACACCTTC. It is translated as CASSLLGAPQGGEYGYTF.

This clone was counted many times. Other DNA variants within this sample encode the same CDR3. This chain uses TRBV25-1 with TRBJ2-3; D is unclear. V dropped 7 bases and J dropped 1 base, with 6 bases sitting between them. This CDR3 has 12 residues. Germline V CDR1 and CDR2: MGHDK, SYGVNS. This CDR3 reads CASNRGTDTQYF. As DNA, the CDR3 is TGTGCCAGCAATAGGGGCACAGATACGCAGTATTTT. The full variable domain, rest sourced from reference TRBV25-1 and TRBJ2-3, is EADIYQTPRYLVIGTGKKITLECSQTMGHDKMYWYQQDPGMELHLIHYSYGVNSTEKGDLSSESTVSRIRTEHFPLTLESARPSHTSQYLCASNRGTDTQYFGPGTRLTVL.

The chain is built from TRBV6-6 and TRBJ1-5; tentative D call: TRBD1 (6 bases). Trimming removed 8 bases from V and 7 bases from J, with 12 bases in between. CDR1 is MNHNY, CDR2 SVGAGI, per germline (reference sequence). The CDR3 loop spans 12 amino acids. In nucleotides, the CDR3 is TGTGCCAGCCGGAGGGGGGACCAGCCCCAGCATTTT. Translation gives CASRRGDQPQHF.

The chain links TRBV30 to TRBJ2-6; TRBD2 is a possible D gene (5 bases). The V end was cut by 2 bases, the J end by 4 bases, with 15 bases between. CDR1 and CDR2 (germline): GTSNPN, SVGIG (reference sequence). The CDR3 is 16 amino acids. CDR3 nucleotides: TGTGCCTGGAGTACCCTAGGGCCGGGAGGGGCCAACGTCCTGACTTTC. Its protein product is CAWSTLGPGGANVLTF. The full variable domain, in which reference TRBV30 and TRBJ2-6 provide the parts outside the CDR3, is SQTIHQWPATLVQPVGSPLSLECTVEGTSNPNLYWYRQAAGRGLQLLFYSVGIGQISSEVPQNLSASRPQDRQFILSSKKLLLSDSGFYLCAWSTLGPGGANVLTFGAGSRLTVL.

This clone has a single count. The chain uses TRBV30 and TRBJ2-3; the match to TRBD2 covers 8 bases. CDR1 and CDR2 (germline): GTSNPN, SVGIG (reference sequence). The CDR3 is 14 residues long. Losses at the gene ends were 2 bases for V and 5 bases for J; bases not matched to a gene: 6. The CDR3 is CAWSLSLAGDTQYF. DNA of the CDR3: TGTGCCTGGAGTTTAAGTCTAGCGGGAGATACGCAGTATTTT.

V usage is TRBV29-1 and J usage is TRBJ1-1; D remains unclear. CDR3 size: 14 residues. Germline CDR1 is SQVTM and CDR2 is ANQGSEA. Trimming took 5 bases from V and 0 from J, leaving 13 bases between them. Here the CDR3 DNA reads TGCAGCGTTTCTCCGGGCCTTATGAACACTGAAGCTTTCTTT. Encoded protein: CSVSPGLMNTEAFF.

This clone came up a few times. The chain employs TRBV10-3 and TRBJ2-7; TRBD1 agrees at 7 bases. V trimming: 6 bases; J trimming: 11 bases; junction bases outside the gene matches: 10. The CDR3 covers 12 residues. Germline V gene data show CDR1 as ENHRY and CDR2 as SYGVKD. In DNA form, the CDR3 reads TGTGCCATCAGCCCCTACAGGGGTGAGAAGTACTTC. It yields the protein CAISPYRGEKYF.

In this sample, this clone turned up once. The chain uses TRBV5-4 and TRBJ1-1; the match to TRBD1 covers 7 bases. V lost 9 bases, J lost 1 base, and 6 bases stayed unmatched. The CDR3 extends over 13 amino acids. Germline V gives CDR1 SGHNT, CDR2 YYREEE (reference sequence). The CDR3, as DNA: TGTGCCACCAAGACAGGGAAGAACACTGAAGCTTTCTTT. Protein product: CATKTGKNTEAFF.

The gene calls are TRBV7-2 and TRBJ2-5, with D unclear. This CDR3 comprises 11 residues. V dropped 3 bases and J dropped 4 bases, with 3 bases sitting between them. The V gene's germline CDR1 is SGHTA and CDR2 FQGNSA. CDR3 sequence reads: CASSFRETQYF. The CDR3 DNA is TGTGCCAGCAGCTTTCGAGAGACCCAGTACTTC.

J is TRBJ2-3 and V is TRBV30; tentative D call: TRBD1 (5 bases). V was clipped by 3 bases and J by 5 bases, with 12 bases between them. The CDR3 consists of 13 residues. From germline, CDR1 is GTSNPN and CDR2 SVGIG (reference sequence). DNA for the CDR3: TGTGCCTGGAGCGATACAAGGGGAGATACGCAGTATTTT. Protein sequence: CAWSDTRGDTQYF.

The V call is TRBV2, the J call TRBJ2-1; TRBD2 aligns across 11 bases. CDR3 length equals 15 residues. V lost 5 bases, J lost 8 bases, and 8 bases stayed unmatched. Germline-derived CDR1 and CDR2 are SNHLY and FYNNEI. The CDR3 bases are TGTGCCAGCAGTACAAGTAGCGGGGGGGCAGATGAGCAGTTCTTC. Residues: CASSTSSGGADEQFF.

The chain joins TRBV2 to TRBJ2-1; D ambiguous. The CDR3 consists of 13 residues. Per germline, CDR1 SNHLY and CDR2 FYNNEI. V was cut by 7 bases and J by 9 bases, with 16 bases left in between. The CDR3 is CASNRSPTGEQFF. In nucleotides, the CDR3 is TGTGCCAGCAATAGGAGTCCTACGGGTGAGCAGTTCTTC.

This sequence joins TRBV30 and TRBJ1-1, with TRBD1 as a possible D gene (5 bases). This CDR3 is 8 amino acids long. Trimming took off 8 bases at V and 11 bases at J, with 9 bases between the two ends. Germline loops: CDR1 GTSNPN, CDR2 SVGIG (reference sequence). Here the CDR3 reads CAGDWAFF. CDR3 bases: TGTGCCGGGGACTGGGCTTTCTTT.

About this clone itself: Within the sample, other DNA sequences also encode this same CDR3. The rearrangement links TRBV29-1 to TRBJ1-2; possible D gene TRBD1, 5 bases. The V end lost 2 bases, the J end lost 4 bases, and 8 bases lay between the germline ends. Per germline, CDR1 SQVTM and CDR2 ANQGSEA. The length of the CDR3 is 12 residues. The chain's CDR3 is CSVETGGYGYTF. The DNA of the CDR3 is TGCAGCGTTGAAACAGGAGGCTATGGCTACACCTTC.

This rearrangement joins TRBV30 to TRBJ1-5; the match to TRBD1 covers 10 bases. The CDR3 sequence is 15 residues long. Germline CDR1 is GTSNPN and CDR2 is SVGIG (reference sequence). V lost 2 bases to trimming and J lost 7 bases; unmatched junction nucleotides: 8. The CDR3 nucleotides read TGTGCCTGGAGTCCCAGGGACAGGGGATGGCAGCCCCAGCATTTT. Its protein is CAWSPRDRGWQPQHF.

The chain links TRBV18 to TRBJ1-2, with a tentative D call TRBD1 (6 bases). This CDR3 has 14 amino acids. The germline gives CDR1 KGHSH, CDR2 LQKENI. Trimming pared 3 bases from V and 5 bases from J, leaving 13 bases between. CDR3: CASSPTGPTYGYTF. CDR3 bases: TGTGCCAGCTCACCCACAGGGCCCACATATGGCTACACCTTC.

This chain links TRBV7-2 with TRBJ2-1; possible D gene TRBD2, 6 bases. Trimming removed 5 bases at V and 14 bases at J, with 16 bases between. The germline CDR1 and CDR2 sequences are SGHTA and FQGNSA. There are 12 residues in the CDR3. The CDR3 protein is CASSPRAGREFF. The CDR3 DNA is TGTGCCAGCAGCCCCCGGGCGGGACGGGAGTTCTTC. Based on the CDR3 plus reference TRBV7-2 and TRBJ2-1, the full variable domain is GAGVSQSPSNKVTEKGKDVELRCDPISGHTALYWYRQSLGQGLEFLIYFQGNSAPDKSGLPSDRFSAERTGGSVSTLTIQRTQQEDSAVYLCASSPRAGREFFGPGTRLTVL.

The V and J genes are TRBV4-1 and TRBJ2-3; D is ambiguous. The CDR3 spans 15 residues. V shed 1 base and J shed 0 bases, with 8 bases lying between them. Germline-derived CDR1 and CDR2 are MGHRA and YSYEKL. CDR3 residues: CASSQGGTSTDTQYF. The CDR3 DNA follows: TGCGCCAGCAGCCAAGGGGGTACTAGCACAGATACGCAGTATTTT.